A selection of T cell receptor beta chains follows, all from one sample in a study of cytomegalovirus exposure and HLA in healthy donors. This table comes from immunoSEQ multiplex PCR, and its TCRdb copy is limited to in-frame clones, with some not included. Of 180,000 or so clones listed, roughly 73% are singletons. Sequenced material: PBMCs. The receptor set was obtained from a female donor in good health and CMV-seronegative. CDR3s include the opening cysteine and the closing phenylalanine or tryptophan. Fields, in order: clone size, J gene, V gene, D gene, CDR3 protein, CDR3 DNA. The D gene is left open where the match is weak. The listing skips clone size in some rows; elsewhere it reads once, few, many or a size class.

- | TRBJ2-7 | TRBV6-1 | - | CASSNEGSEQYF | TGTGCCAGCAGCAATGAGGGCAGCGAGCAGTACTTC
few | TRBJ2-5 | TRBV14 | TRBD1 | CASSQDHGTGGAETQYF | TGTGCCAGCAGCCAAGATCACGGGACAGGGGGCGCCGAGACCCAGTACTTC
few | TRBJ2-2 | TRBV5-1 | - | CASSFSGSGELFF | TGCGCCAGCAGCTTCTCCGGGTCCGGGGAGCTGTTTTTT
- | TRBJ2-3 | TRBV5-6 | TRBD2 | CASSSILAGGLRGADTQYF | TGTGCCAGCAGCTCGATACTAGCGGGGGGGCTGAGAGGGGCAGATACGCAGTATTTT
- | TRBJ2-7 | TRBV7-9 | TRBD2 | CASSLGLAETYEQYF | TGTGCCAGCAGCTTAGGACTAGCGGAGACCTACGAGCAGTACTTC
- | TRBJ2-7 | TRBV23-1 | - | CGVRETYEQYF | TGCGGAGTCAGGGAAACCTACGAGCAGTACTTC
- | TRBJ2-2 | TRBV2 | - | CASRGLNSNTGELFF | TGTGCCAGCAGGGGACTCAACTCAAACACCGGGGAGCTGTTTTTT
- | TRBJ1-4 | TRBV28 | - | CASSFGGLINEKLFF | TGTGCCAGCAGTTTCGGGGGACTGATTAATGAAAAACTGTTTTTT
- | TRBJ2-2 | TRBV23-1 | TRBD2 | CASSPGTSGNTNTGELFF | TGCGCCAGCAGTCCCGGGACTAGCGGGAACACGAACACCGGGGAGCTGTTTTTT
- | TRBJ2-1 | TRBV9 | - | CASSLGGENNEQFF | TGTGCCAGCAGTTTGGGGGGTGAGAACAATGAGCAGTTCTTC
- | TRBJ1-1 | TRBV5-1 | TRBD1 | CASSLRGRNTEAFF | TGCGCCAGCAGTCTCAGGGGGAGAAACACTGAAGCTTTCTTT
- | TRBJ1-2 | TRBV13 | TRBD1 | CASSQTGAGYTF | TGTGCCAGCAGCCAGACAGGGGCTGGCTACACCTTC
- | TRBJ2-7 | TRBV25-1 | - | CASSPRVGSSEQYF | TGTGCCAGCAGCCCCAGGGTCGGGTCATCCGAGCAGTACTTC
- | TRBJ2-7 | TRBV7-2 | - | CASSRGQTYEQYF | TGTGCCAGCAGCCGCGGACAGACCTACGAGCAGTACTTC
- | TRBJ2-7 | TRBV11-2 | TRBD2 | CASSPRTSGSLSEQYF | TGTGCCAGCAGCCCCCGGACTAGCGGGAGTCTTAGCGAGCAGTACTTC
- | TRBJ1-2 | TRBV6-6 | TRBD1 | CASTQTGTNYGYTF | TGTGCCAGCACTCAGACAGGGACTAACTATGGCTACACCTTC
- | TRBJ2-3 | TRBV7-9 | TRBD2 | CASSPGLAGGSADTQYF | TGTGCCAGCAGCCCTGGACTAGCGGGAGGCTCAGCAGATACGCAGTATTTT
- | TRBJ2-1 | TRBV2 | TRBD2 | CANQREAYNEQFF | TGTGCCAACCAGCGGGAGGCTTACAATGAGCAGTTCTTC
- | TRBJ2-2 | TRBV7-9 | TRBD1 | CASSSGQGDTGELFF | TGTGCCAGCAGCTCTGGGCAGGGGGACACCGGGGAGCTGTTTTTT
- | TRBJ2-2 | TRBV20-1 | - | CSASFAGQLFF | TGCAGTGCTAGCTTCGCGGGACAGCTGTTTTTT
- | TRBJ1-1 | TRBV7-8 | - | CASSPGVTEAFF | TGTGCCAGCAGCCCAGGGGTGACTGAAGCTTTCTTT
- | TRBJ1-4 | TRBV28 | TRBD1 | CASSLTGGNEKLFF | TGTGCCAGCAGTTTGACAGGGGGCAATGAAAAACTGTTTTTT
- | TRBJ2-7 | TRBV2 | - | CASTWTYEMNEQYF | TGTGCCAGCACATGGACATACGAGATGAACGAGCAGTACTTC
- | TRBJ2-3 | TRBV4-3 | TRBD2 | CASSQDLGGGVTDTQYF | TGCGCCAGCAGCCAAGATCTCGGCGGGGGGGTCACAGATACGCAGTATTTT
- | TRBJ2-1 | TRBV5-1 | TRBD1 | CASSGQGRRNYNEQFF | TGCGCCAGCAGCGGACAGGGGCGGAGGAACTACAATGAGCAGTTCTTC
- | TRBJ2-4 | TRBV6-5 | - | CASSPGVKNIQYF | TGTGCCAGCAGTCCCGGAGTCAAAAACATTCAGTACTTC
once | TRBJ2-5 | TRBV4-3 | TRBD2 | CASSQDTFSGGREETQYF | TGCGCCAGCAGCCAAGATACCTTTAGCGGGGGGCGGGAGGAGACCCAGTACTTC
few | TRBJ1-2 | TRBV10-3 | TRBD1 | CAISDPGGRGLGYTF | TGTGCCATCAGTGACCCCGGGGGTAGGGGGCTAGGCTACACCTTC
- | TRBJ2-1 | TRBV10-3 | TRBD1 | CAIEGTGGKNEQFF | TGTGCCATCGAGGGGACAGGGGGCAAGAATGAGCAGTTCTTC
once | TRBJ2-7 | TRBV6-1 | TRBD1 | CASRGTGISYEQYF | TGTGCCAGCAGGGGGACAGGGATTTCCTACGAGCAGTACTTC
- | TRBJ1-3 | TRBV4-3 | TRBD1 | CASSQADRDSGNTIYF | TGCGCCAGCAGCCAAGCGGACAGGGACTCTGGAAACACCATATATTTT
- | TRBJ1-2 | TRBV6-6 | - | CASSYGTGNYGYTF | TGTGCCAGCAGTTACGGTACAGGGAACTATGGCTACACCTTC
- | TRBJ2-7 | TRBV18 | TRBD1 | CASSPGQVSSYEQYF | TGTGCCAGCTCACCCGGACAGGTGAGCTCCTACGAGCAGTACTTC
- | TRBJ2-1 | TRBV5-6 | - | CASSWGAGGWQSEQFF | TGTGCCAGCAGCTGGGGGGCCGGGGGGTGGCAGAGCGAGCAGTTCTTC
- | TRBJ2-2 | TRBV7-2 | - | CASSFPQGLNTGELFF | TGTGCCAGCAGCTTCCCACAGGGATTAAACACCGGGGAGCTGTTTTTT
few | TRBJ1-5 | TRBV5-1 | TRBD1 | CASSLGTGGQPQHF | TGCGCCAGCAGCTTGGGGACAGGGGGTCAGCCCCAGCATTTT
medium-sized | TRBJ1-1 | TRBV18 | - | CASSLGAQGNTEAFF | TGTGCCAGCTCACTTGGGGCGCAGGGCAACACTGAAGCTTTCTTT
- | TRBJ2-2 | TRBV15 | - | CATSRDPGQNTGELFF | TGTGCCACCAGCAGAGACCCGGGACAGAACACCGGGGAGCTGTTTTTT
few | TRBJ1-2 | TRBV27 | - | CASSLYQGGRNYGYTF | TGTGCCAGCAGTCTTTATCAAGGGGGACGTAACTATGGCTACACCTTC
few | TRBJ2-7 | TRBV7-2 | - | CASSPNWAGEQYF | TGTGCCAGCAGCCCAAATTGGGCTGGCGAGCAGTACTTC
once | TRBJ2-7 | TRBV30 | - | CAWSVQGGAWEQYF | TGTGCCTGGAGTGTACAAGGGGGGGCTTGGGAGCAGTACTTC
few | TRBJ2-6 | TRBV28 | - | CASSTLGGLGSGANVLTF | TGTGCCAGCAGTACCCTCGGGGGATTAGGCTCTGGGGCCAACGTCCTGACTTTC
- | TRBJ2-7 | TRBV4-1 | - | CASSPREQYF | TGCGCCAGCAGCCCTAGGGAGCAGTACTTC
once | TRBJ2-3 | TRBV28 | TRBD2 | CASSPGTSGGSQYF | TGTGCCAGCAGCCCTGGGACTAGCGGGGGGTCGCAGTATTTT
once | TRBJ2-7 | TRBV5-6 | - | CASSLLSREQYF | TGTGCCAGCAGCTTGCTTAGCCGGGAGCAGTACTTC
- | TRBJ2-7 | TRBV4-1 | TRBD2 | CASSPTSGSSYEQYF | TGCGCCAGCAGCCCGACTAGCGGGAGCTCCTACGAGCAGTACTTC
- | TRBJ1-3 | TRBV19 | - | CATKLGALGNTIYF | TGTGCCACGAAATTGGGGGCGTTGGGAAACACCATATATTTT
once | TRBJ2-3 | TRBV15 | - | CATSRDREPSTDTQYF | TGTGCCACCAGCAGAGATAGAGAGCCGAGCACAGATACGCAGTATTTT
once | TRBJ1-6 | TRBV27 | - | CASSPVRERVNSPLHF | TGTGCCAGCAGTCCCGTGAGGGAAAGGGTTAATTCACCCCTCCACTTT
- | TRBJ2-7 | TRBV28 | TRBD1 | CASSSTGDEQYF | TGTGCCAGCAGTTCGACAGGGGACGAGCAGTACTTC
- | TRBJ1-2 | TRBV9 | - | CASSVGEAANYGYTF | TGTGCCAGCAGCGTAGGTGAGGCAGCTAACTATGGCTACACCTTC
- | TRBJ1-1 | TRBV19 | - | CASSIVGGARAEAFF | TGTGCCAGTAGTATAGTAGGGGGGGCGCGGGCTGAAGCTTTCTTT
- | TRBJ2-7 | TRBV28 | TRBD2 | CASALAGPYEQYF | TGTGCCAGTGCACTAGCGGGACCCTACGAGCAGTACTTC
- | TRBJ2-1 | TRBV4-1 | - | CASSQDVRARGNEQFF | TGCGCCAGCAGCCAAGATGTAAGGGCCAGGGGAAATGAGCAGTTCTTC
- | TRBJ2-1 | TRBV7-7 | - | CASSLDSYNEQFF | TGTGCTAGCAGCCTGGACAGCTACAATGAGCAGTTCTTC
- | TRBJ1-3 | TRBV7-2 | - | CASSQGHFSGNTIYF | TGTGCCAGCAGCCAGGGACATTTCTCTGGAAACACCATATATTTT
- | TRBJ1-1 | TRBV9 | TRBD1 | CASSVLDRGNTEAFF | TGTGCCAGCAGCGTATTGGACAGGGGGAACACTGAAGCTTTCTTT